This T cell receptor (beta chain) derives from a study of T-cell memory formation after mild COVID-19. This CDR3 contains 15 residues. Germline V gives CDR1 SGHNT, CDR2 YYREEE (reference sequence). As to this clonotype: One end of the junction varies from germline; a read error may be responsible.

Using its own MiXCR run on the 5' RACE reads, TCRdb lists one record per CDR3 protein. The sample holds around 450,000 distinct CDR3 sequences, roughly a quarter seen once. Source material: PBMCs or a T cell subset sorted from them (not recorded which). The chain links TRBV5-4 to TRBJ2-7; 7 bases map to TRBD2. The TCR originated in an adult woman who had mild COVID-19 (a few samples of this study predate the infection). Cell type and time point are not known. The CDR3 protein is CARSLGRGPLDEQYF. CDR3 DNA sequence: TGTGCCAGAAGCTTGGGGAGGGGCCCCCTCGACGAGCAGTACTTC. The whole variable domain, filled in from reference TRBV5-4 and TRBJ2-7, reads ETGVTQSPTHLIKTRGQQVTLRCSSQSGHNTVSWYQQALGQGPQFIFQYYREEENGRGNFPPRFSGLQFPNYSSELNVNALELDDSALYLCARSLGRGPLDEQYFGPGTRLTVT.